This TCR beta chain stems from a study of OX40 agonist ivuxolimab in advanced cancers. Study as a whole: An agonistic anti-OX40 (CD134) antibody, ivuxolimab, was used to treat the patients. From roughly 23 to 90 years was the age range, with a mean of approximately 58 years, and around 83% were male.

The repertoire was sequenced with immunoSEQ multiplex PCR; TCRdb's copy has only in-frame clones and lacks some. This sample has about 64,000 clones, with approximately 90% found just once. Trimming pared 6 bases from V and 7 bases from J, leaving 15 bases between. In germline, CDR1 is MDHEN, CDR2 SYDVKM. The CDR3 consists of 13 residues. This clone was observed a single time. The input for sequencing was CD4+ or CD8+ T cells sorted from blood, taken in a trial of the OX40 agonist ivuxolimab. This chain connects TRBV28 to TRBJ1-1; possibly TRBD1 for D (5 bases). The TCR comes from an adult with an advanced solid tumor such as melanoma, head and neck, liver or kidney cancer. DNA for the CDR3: TGTGCCAGCAGCCTGGGGGGGGGAATTGAAGCTTTCTTT. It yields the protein CASSLGGGIEAFF.